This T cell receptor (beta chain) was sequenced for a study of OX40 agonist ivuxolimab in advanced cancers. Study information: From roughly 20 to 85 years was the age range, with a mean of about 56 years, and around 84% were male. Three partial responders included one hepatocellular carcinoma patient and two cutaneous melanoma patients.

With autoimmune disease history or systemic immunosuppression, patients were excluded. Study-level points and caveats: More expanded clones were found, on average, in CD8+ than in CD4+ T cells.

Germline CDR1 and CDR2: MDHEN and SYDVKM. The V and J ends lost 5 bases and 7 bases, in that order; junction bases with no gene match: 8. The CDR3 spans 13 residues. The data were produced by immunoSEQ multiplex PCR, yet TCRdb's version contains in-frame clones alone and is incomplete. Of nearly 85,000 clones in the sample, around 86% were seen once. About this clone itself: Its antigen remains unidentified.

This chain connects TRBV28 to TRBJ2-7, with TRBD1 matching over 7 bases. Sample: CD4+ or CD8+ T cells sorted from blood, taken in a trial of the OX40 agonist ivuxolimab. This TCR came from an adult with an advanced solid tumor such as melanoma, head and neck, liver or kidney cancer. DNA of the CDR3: TGTGCCAGCAGTCTATCCGGGACAGCGGAGCAGTACTTC. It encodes CASSLSGTAEQYF.